The clone carrying this TCR beta chain was seen ten or more times. RNA transcripts gave rise to amplified TCR beta CDR3 regions. The primer set for the first-round RT-PCR of the TCR CDR3 was HTBI. TCRdb called the multiplex PCR reads again in MiXCR, with one record for every CDR3 protein. Of about 740,000 distinct CDR3 sequences in the sample, less than 15% were seen once. This sample was included in a study of T cells in Graves' hyperthyroidism and ophthalmopathy. The V and J ends lost 2 bases and 7 bases respectively, with 12 bases between them. Looked up from germline, CDR1 is GTSNPN and CDR2 is SVGIG (reference sequence). This CDR3 comprises 13 residues.

Sequencing input: blood. This TCR came from a woman aged 18-30 years with Graves' hyperthyroidism. The rearrangement uses TRBV30 and TRBJ1-5, with D unresolved. CDR3 loop: CAWSLGGFQPQHF. The CDR3 DNA is TGTGCCTGGAGTCTGGGAGGATTCCAGCCCCAGCATTTT.